A single sample is the source of the 24 T cell receptor beta chains below, sequenced in a study of blood T cell repertoires in COVID-19. Sequenced by immunoSEQ multiplex PCR; TCRdb stores in-frame clones only, minus some. The sample holds nearly 350,000 clones, 87% seen once. Sequences were obtained from peripheral blood. Every receptor here comes from a woman between 45 and 60 years old with COVID-19, enrolled during active disease.

This chain connects TRBV30 to TRBJ2-3; D may be TRBD2 (6 bases). The CDR3 consists of 14 residues. V was shortened by 6 bases and J by 1 base, with 14 bases between the two germline ends. Looked up from germline, CDR1 is GTSNPN and CDR2 is SVGIG (reference sequence). The CDR3 nucleotides are TGTGCCTGTATTAGGAGCGGGCGCACAGATACGCAGTATTTT. It encodes CACIRSGRTDTQYF. Variable domain in full (rest from reference TRBV30 and TRBJ2-3): SQTIHQWPATLVQPVGSPLSLECTVEGTSNPNLYWYRQAAGRGLQLLFYSVGIGQISSEVPQNLSASRPQDRQFILSSKKLLLSDSGFYLCACIRSGRTDTQYFGPGTRLTVL.

The chain couples TRBV19 to TRBJ2-7; 14 bases agree with TRBD2. The V gene's germline CDR1 is LNHDA and CDR2 SQIVND (reference sequence). The V and J ends lost 9 bases and 6 bases, in that order; junction bases with no gene match: 4. The length of the CDR3 is 13 residues. The CDR3 is CASGTSGSREQYF. CDR3 DNA: TGTGCCAGCGGGACTAGCGGGAGTCGCGAGCAGTACTTC.

The chain combines TRBV25-1 with TRBJ1-2; TRBD1 matches at 7 bases. The trim removed 3 bases at V and 5 bases at J, leaving 9 bases unmatched. From germline, CDR1 is MGHDK and CDR2 SYGVNS. The CDR3 runs to 15 residues. CDR3 bases: TGTGCCAGCAGTGACTATCGACAGGGCGGGTATGGCTACACCTTC. Amino acids: CASSDYRQGGYGYTF.

CDR3 nucleotide sequence: TGCGCCAGCAGCCAAGGAGGGTTTGGCGGGCTTGCAACTAATGAAAAACTGTTTTTT. It encodes CASSQGGFGGLATNEKLFF. This chain joins TRBV4-1 and TRBJ1-4; D is uncertain. The CDR3 length is 19 residues. Germline CDR1 and CDR2: MGHRA and YSYEKL. Trimming removed 1 base at V and 0 bases at J, with 18 bases between.

This chain joins TRBV3-1 (or the pseudogene TRBV3-2) and TRBJ1-5; weak D call: TRBD1 (5 bases). Germline CDR1 is LGHDT and CDR2 is YNNKEL (reference sequence). The V and J ends lost 4 bases and 3 bases respectively, with 13 bases between them. This CDR3 spans 15 amino acids. Written as DNA, the CDR3 is TGTGCCAGCAGCCCTAGTGGGGGGGTCAATCAGCCCCAGCATTTT. Translating gives CASSPSGGVNQPQHF.

The genes are TRBV7-9 and TRBJ2-3; 12 bases line up with TRBD2. The trim removed 5 bases at V and 1 base at J, leaving 7 bases unmatched. This CDR3 comprises 17 residues. Germline CDR1 is SEHNR and CDR2 is FQNEAQ (reference sequence). This CDR3 reads CASSPGLAGRRTDTQYF. Here the CDR3 DNA reads TGTGCCAGCAGCCCCGGACTAGCGGGACGACGCACAGATACGCAGTATTTT.

This chain connects TRBV7-2 to TRBJ2-7, with TRBD2 identical over 14 bases. V was clipped by 5 bases and J by 7 bases; unmatched bases: 7. Germline assignment: CDR1 SGHTA and CDR2 FQGNSA. This CDR3 has 15 amino acids. CDR3 region: CASSPRGLAGVEQYF. The DNA for the CDR3 is TGTGCCAGCAGCCCCCGGGGACTAGCGGGAGTTGAGCAGTACTTC. The full variable domain, rest sourced from reference TRBV7-2 and TRBJ2-7, is GAGVSQSPSNKVTEKGKDVELRCDPISGHTALYWYRQSLGQGLEFLIYFQGNSAPDKSGLPSDRFSAERTGGSVSTLTIQRTQQEDSAVYLCASSPRGLAGVEQYFGPGTRLTVT.

CDR3 DNA: TGTGCCAGCAGCCAAGCACCCCCGATGGGCCGGGAGCTGTTTTTT. Translation gives CASSQAPPMGRELFF. This chain links TRBV4-2 with TRBJ2-2; D unresolved. From germline, CDR1 is LGHNA and CDR2 YNFKEQ. Deletions cut 1 base from V and 9 bases from J, with 15 bases between. CDR3 length: 15 amino acids.

The chain has TRBV5-1 and TRBJ2-7, with TRBD2 matching 14 bases. The CDR3 contains 17 residues. Germline CDR1 SGHRS, CDR2 YFSETQ. V dropped 0 bases and J dropped 8; count of bases not matched to a gene: 10. The DNA for the CDR3 is TGCGCCAGCAGCTTGGTGGCCGGACTAGCGGGAGGTCATCAGCAGTACTTC. Protein product: CASSLVAGLAGGHQQYF.

The chain combines TRBV5-1 with TRBJ2-1; 16 nucleotides agree with TRBD2. J lost 8 bases, V lost 3 bases, and 5 bases had no gene match. Germline CDR1 and CDR2: SGHRS and YFSETQ. This CDR3 is built from 16 residues. CDR3 in DNA: TGCGCCAGCAGCTCGGGACTAGCGGGAGGGCCCGATGAGCAGTTCTTC. It specifies CASSSGLAGGPDEQFF. Full variable domain (missing parts from reference TRBV5-1 and TRBJ2-1): KAGVTQTPRYLIKTRGQQVTLSCSPISGHRSVSWYQQTPGQGLQFLFEYFSETQRNKGNFPGRFSGRQFSNSRSEMNVSTLELGDSALYLCASSSGLAGGPDEQFFGPGTRLTVL.

This clone appeared a few times. This sequence joins TRBV5-6 and TRBJ1-1; no clear D. Trimming pared 2 bases from V and 1 base from J, leaving 12 bases between. The germline V gene encodes CDR1 SGHDT and CDR2 YYEEEE. This CDR3 comprises 15 residues. CDR3 in DNA: TGTGCCAGCAGCTTTCTTTCGTACAGGAACACTGAAGCTTTCTTT. Its translation is CASSFLSYRNTEAFF. Full variable domain (missing parts from reference TRBV5-6 and TRBJ1-1): DAGVTQSPTHLIKTRGQQVTLRCSPKSGHDTVSWYQQALGQGPQFIFQYYEEEERQRGNFPDRFSGHQFPNYSSELNVNALLLGDSALYLCASSFLSYRNTEAFFGQGTRLTVV.

This clone showed up just a few times. This chain's CDR3 is CAISGTSGNEQYF. Here the CDR3 DNA reads TGTGCCATCAGTGGGACTAGCGGGAACGAGCAGTACTTC. V gene TRBV10-3 combines with J gene TRBJ2-7, with 12 bases aligning to TRBD2. The length of the CDR3 is 13 residues. Germline CDR1 and CDR2: ENHRY and SYGVKD. V lost 4 bases to trimming and J lost 5 bases; unmatched junction nucleotides: 0.

The rearrangement uses TRBV7-9 and TRBJ1-3; D is ambiguous. The CDR3 consists of 15 residues. The germline V gene has CDR1 SEHNR and CDR2 FQNEAQ (reference sequence). V was cut by 5 bases and J by 2 bases, with 13 bases left in between. The CDR3 loop is CASSPPGRAGNTIYF. DNA of the CDR3: TGTGCCAGCAGCCCCCCGGGGAGAGCTGGAAACACCATATATTTT.

The V call is TRBV6-5, the J call TRBJ1-2, with D possibly matching TRBD1 (6 bases). The CDR3 is 14 residues long. Germline CDR1 is MNHEY and CDR2 is SVGAGI. With 6 bases removed from V and 0 bases from J, the gap between germline ends came to 11 bases. The CDR3 DNA follows: TGTGCCAGCAGCCCGACAGGAGCTAACTATGGCTACACCTTC. Translated: CASSPTGANYGYTF.

This chain joins TRBV5-4 and TRBJ1-2; the D gene is possibly TRBD1 (5 bases). Trimming removed 4 bases at V and 5 bases at J, with 18 bases between. The CDR3 totals 15 residues. Germline V CDR1 and CDR2: SGHNT, YYREEE (reference sequence). The CDR3 bases are TGTGCCAGCAGCACGGGGGGTGTGATTGGGTATGGCTACACCTTC. Its protein product is CASSTGGVIGYGYTF. Supplemented by reference TRBV5-4 and TRBJ1-2, the full variable domain reads ETGVTQSPTHLIKTRGQQVTLRCSSQSGHNTVSWYQQALGQGPQFIFQYYREEENGRGNFPPRFSGLQFPNYSSELNVNALELDDSALYLCASSTGGVIGYGYTFGSGTRLTVV.

The chain employs TRBV7-9 and TRBJ1-2; 11 bases align to TRBD1. CDR1 and CDR2 from the germline V gene are SEHNR and FQNEAQ (reference sequence). The V gene end was trimmed by 5 bases and the J gene end by 8 bases; junction bases not matched to a gene: 16. The CDR3 covers 17 residues. CDR3 nucleotides: TGTGCCAGCAGCCCAACGGGGACAGGGGGTTTCTTAAACGGCTACACCTTC. Residues: CASSPTGTGGFLNGYTF.

The chain is built from TRBV6-2 or TRBV6-3 and TRBJ1-5; no definite D call. CDR3 length: 17 amino acids. Germline V gene sequence: CDR1 MNHEY, CDR2 SVGEGT. V lost 0 bases and J lost 0, with 12 bases in between. This CDR3 reads CASSYSLETLSNQPQHF. Written as DNA, the CDR3 is TGTGCCAGCAGTTACTCTCTCGAGACACTTAGCAATCAGCCCCAGCATTTT.

The chain links TRBV4-1 to TRBJ2-1; 8 bases map to TRBD2. V shed 4 bases and J 4 bases; nucleotides not matched to a gene: 9. From germline, CDR1 is MGHRA and CDR2 YSYEKL. This CDR3 has 16 amino acids. CDR3 DNA: TGCGCCAGCAGCCGAATAACTAGCGGACCTTACAATGAGCAGTTCTTC. Translating it yields CASSRITSGPYNEQFF.

The rearrangement joins TRBV6-5 to TRBJ2-4; 11 nucleotides line up with TRBD1. This CDR3 has 13 amino acids. Germline CDR1 and CDR2: MNHEY and SVGAGI. V was pared by 6 bases and J by 8 bases, with 3 bases of the junction left unmatched. CDR3 loop: CASRRDRGDIQYF. Written as DNA, the CDR3 is TGTGCCAGCAGGCGGGACAGGGGGGACATTCAGTACTTC.

The CDR3 DNA is TGTGCCAGCAGCGTAGGAGGCAGGGTGGGAACTAATGAAAAACTGTTTTTT. Amino acid sequence: CASSVGGRVGTNEKLFF. The rearrangement uses TRBV9 and TRBJ1-4, with D tentatively TRBD1 (5 bases). The V end was cut by 0 bases, the J end by 1 base, with 13 bases between. CDR3 length equals 17 residues. Germline V gene lookup returns CDR1 SGDLS and CDR2 YYNGEE. Together with reference TRBV9 and TRBJ1-4, the CDR3 gives the full variable domain: DSGVTQTPKHLITATGQRVTLRCSPRSGDLSVYWYQQSLDQGLQFLIQYYNGEERAKGNILERFSAQQFPDLHSELNLSSLELGDSALYFCASSVGGRVGTNEKLFFGSGTQLSVL.

The rearrangement links TRBV27 to TRBJ2-5; 11 bases agree with TRBD2. Trimming took 6 bases from V and 5 from J; bases not matched to a gene: 5. The CDR3 has 14 amino acids. CDR1 is MNHEY and CDR2 is SMNVEV in the germline V gene (reference sequence). The CDR3 loop is CASRLAGVLETQYF. CDR3 bases: TGTGCCAGCAGACTAGCGGGAGTTCTGGAGACCCAGTACTTC.

Of note for this clone: Different DNA sequences within this sample yield the same CDR3. For the CDR3, the DNA is TGTGCCAGCTCACCAGGACAGGGAGGGGAGACCCAGTACTTC. It encodes CASSPGQGGETQYF. The chain couples TRBV18 to TRBJ2-5, with D tentatively TRBD1 (8 bases). V lost 2 bases and J 5 bases, leaving 12 bases between the germline ends. CDR1 and CDR2 (germline): KGHSH, LQKENI. CDR3 length: 14 residues.

The chain uses TRBV2 and TRBJ2-1, with TRBD2 identical over 8 bases. The V gene end was trimmed by 5 bases and the J gene end by 5 bases; junction bases not matched to a gene: 5. The germline CDR1 and CDR2 sequences are SNHLY and FYNNEI. CDR3 length equals 14 residues. The CDR3 spells CASSPGTRNNEQFF. The CDR3 region has the DNA TGTGCCAGCAGTCCCGGGACTAGAAACAATGAGCAGTTCTTC.

The V gene is TRBV3-1 (or the pseudogene TRBV3-2), the J gene TRBJ1-5; TRBD1 is a possible D gene (5 bases). The CDR3 spans 13 residues. Between the trimmed V and J ends, which lost 0 bases and 9 bases, there was a span of 9 bases. Germline V CDR1 and CDR2: LGHDT, YNNKEL (reference sequence). CDR3 sequence: CASSQEWGRPQHF. CDR3 nucleotides: TGTGCCAGCAGCCAAGAGTGGGGCCGGCCCCAGCATTTT.